Presented here are 32 T cell receptor beta chains from one specimen sequenced in a study of OX40 agonist ivuxolimab in advanced cancers. This table comes from immunoSEQ multiplex PCR, and its TCRdb copy is limited to in-frame clones, with some not included. The sample consists of about 110,000 clones, approximately 89% of them appearing once. The sample consisted of CD4+ or CD8+ T cells sorted from blood, taken in a trial of the OX40 agonist ivuxolimab. These receptors were obtained from an adult with an advanced solid tumor such as melanoma, head and neck, liver or kidney cancer.

The chain uses TRBV9 and TRBJ2-1; maybe TRBD2 (6 bases). V was trimmed by 0 bases and J by 3 bases, leaving 13 bases between them. CDR1 and CDR2 from the germline V gene are SGDLS and YYNGEE. The CDR3 totals 16 residues. CDR3 coding DNA: TGTGCCAGCAGCGTAGATCTGGGGGAGGTCTACAATGAGCAGTTCTTC. This gives the protein CASSVDLGEVYNEQFF.

The chain links TRBV30 to TRBJ2-3; D is perhaps TRBD2 (6 bases). Trimming cost V 3 bases and J 5 bases, with 21 bases left between them. This CDR3 is 16 amino acids long. The V gene's germline CDR1 is GTSNPN and CDR2 SVGIG (reference sequence). The CDR3 reads CAWRRGGKGFEDTQYF. Written as DNA, the CDR3 is TGTGCCTGGAGGCGTGGAGGGAAAGGGTTTGAAGATACGCAGTATTTT.

The chain links TRBV19 to TRBJ2-3, with TRBD2 identical over 7 bases. Germline assignment: CDR1 LNHDA and CDR2 SQIVND (reference sequence). J gave up 0 bases and V 5 bases, and 2 bases lay outside the gene matches. This CDR3 is 14 amino acids long. CDR3 bases: TGTGCCAGTAGTCGCGGGGGAAGCACAGATACGCAGTATTTT. Its translation: CASSRGGSTDTQYF. Supplemented by reference TRBV19 and TRBJ2-3, the full variable domain reads DGGITQSPKYLFRKEGQNVTLSCEQNLNHDAMYWYRQDPGQGLRLIYYSQIVNDFQKGDIAEGYSVSREKKESFPLTVTSAQKNPTAFYLCASSRGGSTDTQYFGPGTRLTVL.

This chain joins TRBV5-5 and TRBJ2-3; 14 nucleotides align to TRBD2. The germline CDR1 and CDR2 sequences are SGHKS and YYEKEE (reference sequence). The CDR3 length is 19 residues. With V trimmed by 3 bases and J by 1 base, 10 bases remained unmatched. The CDR3 nucleotides are TGTGCCAGCAGCTCCCCCGGGACTAGCGGGAGCGGGGGCACAGATACGCAGTATTTT. Amino acid sequence: CASSSPGTSGSGGTDTQYF.

This clone appeared once. V and J are TRBV5-1 and TRBJ1-2; the match to TRBD1 covers 7 bases. With 2 bases clipped from V and 5 bases from J, the junction kept 3 bases outside the gene matches. The CDR3 is 13 amino acids. From germline, CDR1 is SGHRS and CDR2 YFSETQ. The CDR3 coding sequence is TGCGCCAGCAGCTTCGGGACAGCTTATGGCTACACCTTC. It encodes CASSFGTAYGYTF. Using reference TRBV5-1 and TRBJ1-2 for the parts outside the CDR3, the full variable domain is KAGVTQTPRYLIKTRGQQVTLSCSPISGHRSVSWYQQTPGQGLQFLFEYFSETQRNKGNFPGRFSGRQFSNSRSEMNVSTLELGDSALYLCASSFGTAYGYTFGSGTRLTVV.

This chain links TRBV13 with TRBJ1-4, with D tentatively TRBD1 (5 bases). Germline CDR1 and CDR2: PRHDT and FYEKMQ (reference sequence). This CDR3 has 16 amino acids. V was shortened by 0 bases and J by 8 bases, with 16 bases between the two germline ends. CDR3 DNA sequence: TGTGCCAGCAGCTTAGGCGGCAGGGCGGGACGGGAAAAACTGTTTTTT. Translating it yields CASSLGGRAGREKLFF.

The chain recombines TRBV5-6 with TRBJ2-7; 7 bases line up with TRBD2. Trimming cost V 3 bases and J 2 bases; bases outside gene matches: 5. The germline gives CDR1 SGHDT, CDR2 YYEEEE. The CDR3 runs 14 residues. This CDR3 is CASSWSSGTYEQYF. The CDR3 nucleotides are TGTGCCAGCAGCTGGTCTAGCGGAACCTACGAGCAGTACTTC.

This clone was seen a single time. The V gene is TRBV7-9, the J gene TRBJ2-1; 11 nucleotides align to TRBD2. The junction had 6 bases not matched to a gene; V was cut back by 4 bases and J by 7 bases. CDR1 and CDR2 from the germline V gene are SEHNR and FQNEAQ (reference sequence). The CDR3 has 15 residues. CDR3 DNA: TGTGCCAGCAGCTCCACTAGCGGGAGAAGAAATGAGCAGTTCTTC. It is translated as CASSSTSGRRNEQFF.

The rearrangement uses TRBV18 and TRBJ1-1; 9 nucleotides line up with TRBD1. The CDR3 is 15 residues long. CDR1 is KGHSH, CDR2 LQKENI, per germline. V lost 3 bases, J lost 0 bases, and 2 bases stayed unmatched. This CDR3 is CASSPDRGMNTEAFF. The CDR3 nucleotides read TGTGCCAGCTCACCGGACAGGGGAATGAACACTGAAGCTTTCTTT.

The gene calls are TRBV6-6 and TRBJ1-5, with D unresolved. Germline values: CDR1 MNHNY, CDR2 SVGAGI (reference sequence). This CDR3 comprises 10 residues. Trimming cost V 11 bases and J 5 bases, with 7 bases left between them. CDR3 nucleotide sequence: TGTGCCGCTGGGGATCAGCCCCAGCATTTT. Translation gives CAAGDQPQHF.

This chain links TRBV13 with TRBJ1-1, with D hard to call. This CDR3 comprises 13 residues. CDR1 is PRHDT, CDR2 FYEKMQ, per germline (reference sequence). Trimming cost V 1 base and J 1 base, with 4 bases left between them. The CDR3 nucleotides are TGTGCCAGCAGCTTAGTACAGAACACTGAAGCTTTCTTT. Translation gives CASSLVQNTEAFF.

V usage is TRBV28 and J usage is TRBJ1-1, with 9 bases matching TRBD1. V dropped 9 bases and J dropped 4; count of bases not matched to a gene: 12. The CDR3 extends over 15 amino acids. Germline CDR1 MDHEN, CDR2 SYDVKM. CDR3 in amino acids: CASRPGTGPLTEAFF. The CDR3 DNA follows: TGTGCCAGTCGTCCCGGGACAGGGCCTCTCACTGAAGCTTTCTTT.

J is TRBJ1-2 and V is TRBV5-8; 7 bases match TRBD1. Germline CDR1 reads SGHTS; CDR2 reads YDEGEE. The ends lost 0 bases at V and 2 bases at J; junction bases unmatched: 4. The CDR3 is 15 amino acids. The CDR3 spells CASSLAGTVNYGYTF. CDR3 nucleotide sequence: TGTGCCAGCAGCTTGGCTGGGACAGTGAACTATGGCTACACCTTC.

This chain joins TRBV2 and TRBJ2-7; 7 bases match TRBD1. With V trimmed by 8 bases and J by 6 bases, 10 bases remained unmatched. This CDR3 is 13 amino acids long. Per the germline V gene, CDR1 is SNHLY and CDR2 is FYNNEI. The DNA for the CDR3 is TGTGCCAGCCTCCGGGCCGCAGGGGGCGAGCAGTACTTC. It is translated as CASLRAAGGEQYF.

The rearrangement links TRBV7-2 to TRBJ2-7; 11 bases are shared with TRBD1. The J segment lost 2 bases and the V segment lost 6 bases, leaving 6 bases of the junction unmatched. The CDR3 loop spans 15 amino acids. Germline-derived CDR1 and CDR2 are SGHTA and FQGNSA. The CDR3 sequence is CASSFPGQGAYEQYF. For the CDR3, the DNA is TGTGCCAGCAGTTTCCCGGGACAGGGGGCCTACGAGCAGTACTTC. Variable domain in full (rest from reference TRBV7-2 and TRBJ2-7): GAGVSQSPSNKVTEKGKDVELRCDPISGHTALYWYRQSLGQGLEFLIYFQGNSAPDKSGLPSDRFSAERTGGSVSTLTIQRTQQEDSAVYLCASSFPGQGAYEQYFGPGTRLTVT.

The chain is built from TRBV18 and TRBJ2-1; D is uncertain. From germline, CDR1 is KGHSH and CDR2 LQKENI. V lost 0 bases, J lost 5 bases, and 11 bases lay in between. CDR3 length equals 15 residues. CDR3 in DNA: TGTGCCAGCTCACCACCGGGAACTCCGAACAATGAGCAGTTCTTC. It translates to CASSPPGTPNNEQFF.

The rearrangement uses TRBV5-1 and TRBJ2-1; 13 bases are a match to TRBD2. The CDR3 is 14 amino acids. J gave up 10 bases and V 4 bases, and 5 bases lay outside the gene matches. Germline V gene sequence: CDR1 SGHRS, CDR2 YFSETQ. CDR3 DNA: TGCGCCAGCAGCGCCGGACTAGCGGGAGTGGAGCAGTTCTTC. Translation: CASSAGLAGVEQFF.

This clone was detected only once. The V gene is TRBV18, the J gene TRBJ2-5; D might be TRBD1 (5 bases). Trimming stripped 6 bases from V and 5 bases from J, with 13 bases between. This CDR3 spans 13 amino acids. Germline V CDR1 and CDR2: KGHSH, LQKENI. CDR3 nucleotide sequence: TGTGCCAGCTCTTCGACAGAAGAGGAGACCCAGTACTTC. It yields the protein CASSSTEEETQYF.

V usage is TRBV4-3 and J usage is TRBJ2-7; D is tentatively TRBD1 or TRBD2 (5 bases each). From germline, CDR1 is LGHNA and CDR2 YSLEER. This CDR3 is 15 amino acids long. V shed 1 base and J shed 3 bases, with 13 bases lying between them. The CDR3 here is CASSQVYGTVYEQYF. DNA for the CDR3: TGCGCCAGCAGCCAAGTTTACGGGACCGTCTACGAGCAGTACTTC.

The V call is TRBV5-4, the J call TRBJ1-2, with TRBD1 matching 9 bases. Germline V gene sequence: CDR1 SGHNT, CDR2 YYREEE (reference sequence). Trimming removed 2 bases from V and 8 bases from J; junction bases left unmatched: 7. This CDR3 spans 14 amino acids. The CDR3 nucleotides read TGTGCCAGCAGCTTAATACAGGGGGCCATAGGCTACACCTTC. This codes for CASSLIQGAIGYTF.

The V call is TRBV6-5, the J call TRBJ1-6; D not resolved. V was shortened by 2 bases and J by 14 bases, with 13 bases between the two germline ends. The CDR3 covers 13 residues. In germline, CDR1 is MNHEY, CDR2 SVGAGI. CDR3 loop: CASSYTDVLSLHF. CDR3 bases: TGTGCCAGCAGTTACACAGACGTCTTGTCCCTCCACTTT.

The chain employs TRBV5-4 and TRBJ2-7; 8 bases align to TRBD2. From germline, CDR1 is SGHNT and CDR2 YYREEE (reference sequence). The junction had 5 bases not matched to a gene; V was cut back by 0 bases and J by 3 bases. CDR3 length: 15 residues. The chain's CDR3 is CASSLGRLAGYEQYF. The CDR3 DNA reads TGTGCCAGCAGCTTGGGGCGTCTAGCGGGCTACGAGCAGTACTTC.

The rearrangement uses TRBV29-1 and TRBJ1-1, with a weak D call TRBD1 (5 bases). V was clipped by 5 bases and J by 1 base, with 14 bases between them. CDR1 is SQVTM, CDR2 ANQGSEA, per germline. CDR3 size: 14 residues. The CDR3 DNA sequence: TGCAGCGTTATCTCCGGGACGGCGAACACTGAAGCTTTCTTT. Amino acid sequence: CSVISGTANTEAFF.

This chain uses TRBV27 with TRBJ2-2; 7 nucleotides match TRBD1. The germline gives CDR1 MNHEY, CDR2 SMNVEV (reference sequence). V shed 4 bases and J 4 bases; nucleotides not matched to a gene: 3. The CDR3 extends over 14 amino acids. The DNA of the CDR3 is TGTGCCAGCAGTTGGGGACAGCCCACCGGGGAGCTGTTTTTT. It yields the protein CASSWGQPTGELFF.

The genes are TRBV6-1 and TRBJ2-1; the D gene is possibly TRBD1 (6 bases). Germline lookup yields CDR1 MNHNS and CDR2 SASEGT. Trimming removed 4 bases from V and 1 base from J, with 11 bases in between. CDR3 length: 15 residues. Written as DNA, the CDR3 is TGTGCCAGCAGTGCTCGGACAGATTCCTACAATGAGCAGTTCTTC. Its protein is CASSARTDSYNEQFF.

CDR3 protein: CASTRAEADVPLHF. Written as DNA, the CDR3 is TGTGCCAGCACCCGGGCGGAGGCCGACGTTCCCCTCCACTTT. The gene calls are TRBV2 and TRBJ1-6; D not certain. Germline V gene sequence: CDR1 SNHLY, CDR2 FYNNEI. The CDR3 is 14 residues long. V was cut by 7 bases and J by 13 bases, with 20 bases left in between.

This chain links TRBV30 with TRBJ2-7; the D is unclear. The germline V gene has CDR1 GTSNPN and CDR2 SVGIG (reference sequence). This CDR3 has 11 residues. V was trimmed by 2 bases and J by 6 bases, leaving 8 bases between them. In DNA, the CDR3 is TGTGCCTGGAGTCCTCTGAGCGAGCAGTACTTC. Translation gives CAWSPLSEQYF.

This clone turned up a few times. The chain uses TRBV19 and TRBJ2-5, with 16 positions matching TRBD2. Germline CDR1 reads LNHDA; CDR2 reads SQIVND (reference sequence). This CDR3 contains 19 residues. J gave up 0 bases and V 5 bases, and 9 bases lay outside the gene matches. CDR3: CASSAYPGLAGGYQETQYF. In nucleotides, the CDR3 is TGTGCCAGTAGTGCGTACCCGGGACTAGCGGGAGGGTACCAAGAGACCCAGTACTTC.

As DNA, the CDR3 is TGTGCCGGATCAGGGAACCAAGAGACCCAGTACTTC. It is translated as CAGSGNQETQYF. The gene calls are TRBV30 and TRBJ2-5, with a possible D match to TRBD1 (5 bases). The germline V gene has CDR1 GTSNPN and CDR2 SVGIG (reference sequence). The V gene lost 8 bases and the J gene lost 0 bases, with 10 bases spanning the gap. CDR3 size: 12 residues.

The chain carries TRBV18 and TRBJ1-5; the D gene is possibly TRBD1 (5 bases). Germline assignment: CDR1 KGHSH and CDR2 LQKENI. The CDR3 is made up of 15 amino acids. V gave up 1 base and J gave up 0 bases, with 7 bases separating them. The CDR3 spells CASSPQGTSNQPQHF. The CDR3, as DNA: TGTGCCAGCTCACCACAAGGGACTAGCAATCAGCCCCAGCATTTT.

The CDR3 loop is CASSQGTSGSSEFF. The CDR3 bases are TGTGCCAGCAGCCAGGGGACTAGCGGGAGTAGTGAGTTCTTC. J is TRBJ2-1 and V is TRBV14, with 14 bases identical to TRBD2. The CDR3 runs to 14 residues. With 3 bases clipped from V and 14 bases from J, the junction kept 6 bases outside the gene matches. Germline-derived CDR1 and CDR2 are SGHDN and FVKESK.

V and J are TRBV28 and TRBJ2-2; D not certain. CDR1 is MDHEN and CDR2 is SYDVKM in the germline V gene. Deletions cut 6 bases from V and 0 bases from J, with 8 bases between. The length of the CDR3 is 14 residues. CDR3 in DNA: TGTGCCAGCAGGTATCCCGCGAACACCGGGGAGCTGTTTTTT. Translating it yields CASRYPANTGELFF.